This T cell receptor (beta chain) was identified in a study of graft-versus-host responses after intestinal transplantation. Looking at the study overall: The whole recipient group had anti-thymocyte globulin induction followed by tacrolimus and steroids for roughly three years. Study observations and caveats: GvH clones occurred in recipient marrow; some first appeared in ileum or blood.

The CDR3 consists of 14 residues. V was trimmed by 3 bases and J by 3 bases, leaving 12 bases between them. Germline V gene lookup returns CDR1 LNHDA and CDR2 SQIVND (reference sequence). Points on this clone: The target antigen is unknown.

Clones were read by immunoSEQ multiplex PCR, and TCRdb kept only the in-frame ones, dropping some. This sample has about 94,000 clones, with 75% to 95% found just once. The chain links TRBV19 to TRBJ2-7; possibly TRBD2 for D (5 bases). The material was unstimulated CD8+ T cells sorted from spleen or lymph node cells, obtained before intestinal transplant. The source of this sequence is a human donor who received an intestinal transplant. CDR3 in DNA: TGTGCCAGTAGTATTCGAAGCGGTGTCTACGAGCAGTACTTC. Residues: CASSIRSGVYEQYF.